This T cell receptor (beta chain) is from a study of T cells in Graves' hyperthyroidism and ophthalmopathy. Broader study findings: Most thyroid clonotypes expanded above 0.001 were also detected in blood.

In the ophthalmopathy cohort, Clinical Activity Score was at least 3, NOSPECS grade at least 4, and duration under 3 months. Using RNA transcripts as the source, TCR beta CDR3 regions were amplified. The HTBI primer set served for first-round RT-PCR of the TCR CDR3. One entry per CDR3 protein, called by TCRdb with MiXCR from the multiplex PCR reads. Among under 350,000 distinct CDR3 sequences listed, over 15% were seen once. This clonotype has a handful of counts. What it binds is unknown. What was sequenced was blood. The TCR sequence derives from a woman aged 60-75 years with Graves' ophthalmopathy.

CDR3 in DNA: TGTGCCAGCAGTTCTAGACGGGGGGGCCTGGATACGCAGTATTTT. Protein: CASSSRRGGLDTQYF. This chain connects TRBV12-3 or TRBV12-4 to TRBJ2-3, with 8 bases aligning to TRBD2. The CDR3 is 15 amino acids. V lost 4 bases and J lost 6; bases outside the gene matches: 9.